A selection of T cell receptor beta chains follows, all from one sample in a study of technical replicates of blood from several donors. Here immunoSEQ multiplex PCR was the method, and the copy in TCRdb shows in-frame clones only, minus some. In the table there are over 85,000 clones, roughly 95% of which are singletons. Sample: T cells isolated from PBMCs. These receptors were taken from a human donor in good health. Both conserved end residues are part of each CDR3. The D gene is left open where the match is weak. Expanded clones are given a class, and other clones once, few, many or no size at all.

v_gene	j_gene	len	abundance	d_gene	CDR3aa	CDR3nt
TRBV11-2	TRBJ1-3	15	once	TRBD1	CASSGLGTEGNTIYF	TGTGCCAGCAGCGGTTTAGGGACAGAGGGAAACACCATATATTTT
TRBV6-5	TRBJ1-3	15	.	TRBD1	CASSPGQGKGNTIYF	TGTGCCAGCAGCCCGGGACAGGGGAAAGGAAACACCATATATTTT
TRBV4-2	TRBJ2-7	15	.	.	CASSQDMDIDYEQYF	TGTGCCAGCAGCCAAGATATGGACATAGACTACGAGCAGTACTTC
TRBV7-9	TRBJ2-1	18	.	TRBD2	CASSFLAGDLGSYNEQFF	TGTGCCAGCAGCTTTCTAGCGGGGGATCTGGGGTCCTACAATGAGCAGTTCTTC
TRBV30	TRBJ1-2	15	.	.	CAWSAPRGFNYGYTF	TGTGCCTGGAGTGCACCCCGGGGGTTTAACTATGGCTACACCTTC
TRBV27	TRBJ2-7	17	.	.	CASSLRISGGGLYEQYF	TGTGCCAGCAGTTTAAGAATTTCGGGGGGCGGCTTATACGAGCAGTACTTC
TRBV29-1	TRBJ2-7	15	.	TRBD1	CSVRDGDRLSYEQYF	TGCAGCGTGAGAGACGGGGACAGGCTATCCTACGAGCAGTACTTC
TRBV9	TRBJ1-1	15	.	.	CASSGSSGIDTEAFF	TGTGCCAGCAGCGGCAGTTCAGGGATAGACACTGAAGCTTTCTTT
TRBV4-1	TRBJ1-5	14	.	.	CASSQGGHNQPQHF	TGCGCCAGCAGCCAAGGAGGGCACAATCAGCCCCAGCATTTT
TRBV5-1	TRBJ2-1	15	.	TRBD2	CASSLSSGSYNEQFF	TGCGCCAGCAGCTTATCCAGCGGGAGTTACAATGAGCAGTTCTTC
TRBV4-2	TRBJ2-7	13	.	.	CASSHPEGYEQYF	TGTGCCAGCAGCCACCCCGAGGGTTACGAGCAGTACTTC
TRBV7-2	TRBJ1-5	15	.	.	CASSLAHRLDQPQHF	TGTGCCAGCAGCTTAGCGCACAGGCTTGATCAGCCCCAGCATTTT
TRBV7-3	TRBJ2-7	15	.	TRBD2	CASSPGIAGASEQYF	TGTGCCAGCAGCCCTGGTATAGCGGGAGCGAGCGAGCAGTACTTC
TRBV9	TRBJ1-1	14	.	.	CASSVGGGRGEAFF	TGTGCCAGCAGCGTAGGAGGGGGGAGGGGTGAAGCTTTCTTT
TRBV4-3	TRBJ1-4	14	.	.	CASSPGQPAEKLFF	TGCGCCAGCAGCCCCGGACAGCCGGCTGAAAAACTGTTTTTT
TRBV25-1	TRBJ1-4	13	.	.	CASSVSTNEKLFF	TGTGCCAGCAGTGTATCAACTAATGAAAAACTGTTTTTT
TRBV9	TRBJ2-5	17	.	TRBD2	CASSDRLAGGPGETQYF	TGTGCCAGCAGCGACAGACTAGCGGGAGGGCCAGGGGAGACCCAGTACTTC
TRBV10-2	TRBJ1-1	14	.	TRBD1	CASSGGQVNTEAFF	TGCGCCAGCAGTGGGGGACAGGTAAACACTGAAGCTTTCTTT
TRBV7-9	TRBJ1-1	14	.	TRBD1	CASREQGARTEAFF	TGTGCCAGCAGAGAACAGGGGGCTCGGACTGAAGCTTTCTTT
TRBV28	TRBJ2-3	16	.	TRBD1	CASSTTGSRSADTQYF	TGTGCCAGCAGCACGACAGGGAGCAGGTCGGCAGATACGCAGTATTTT
TRBV2	TRBJ1-2	14	.	TRBD1	CASSRTGIIYGYTF	TGTGCCAGCAGTCGGACAGGAATAATATATGGCTACACCTTC
TRBV7-2	TRBJ1-2	15	.	TRBD1	CASSWGTGGSSGYTF	TGTGCCAGCAGCTGGGGGACAGGGGGTTCGAGTGGCTACACCTTC
TRBV6-5	TRBJ2-1	15	.	TRBD1	CASRRSGQPYNEQFF	TGTGCCAGCAGAAGATCGGGACAGCCCTACAATGAGCAGTTCTTC
TRBV30	TRBJ1-1	14	.	.	CAWNELAAAWWAFF	TGTGCCTGGAACGAGTTGGCAGCAGCGTGGTGGGCTTTCTTT
TRBV11-2	TRBJ2-1	16	.	TRBD2	CASSDGTSGVYNEQFF	TGTGCCAGCAGCGACGGGACTAGCGGTGTTTACAATGAGCAGTTCTTC
TRBV19	TRBJ1-2	14	.	TRBD1	CASSFSGGSYGYTF	TGTGCCAGTAGTTTCTCAGGGGGCAGCTATGGCTACACCTTC